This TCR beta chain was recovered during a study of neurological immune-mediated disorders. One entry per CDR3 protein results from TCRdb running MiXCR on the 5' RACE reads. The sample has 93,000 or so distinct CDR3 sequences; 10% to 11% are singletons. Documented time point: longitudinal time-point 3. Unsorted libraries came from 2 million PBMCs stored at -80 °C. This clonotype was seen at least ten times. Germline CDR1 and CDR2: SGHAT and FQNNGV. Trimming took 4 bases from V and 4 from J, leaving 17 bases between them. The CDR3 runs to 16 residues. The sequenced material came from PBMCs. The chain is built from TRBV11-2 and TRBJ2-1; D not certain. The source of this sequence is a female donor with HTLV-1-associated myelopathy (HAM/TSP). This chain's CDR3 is CASSSTRLAIYNEQFF. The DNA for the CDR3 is TGTGCCAGCAGCTCCACGAGACTGGCCATATACAATGAGCAGTTCTTC. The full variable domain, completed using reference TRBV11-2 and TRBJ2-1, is EAGVAQSPRYKIIEKRQSVAFWCNPISGHATLYWYQQILGQGPKLLIQFQNNGVVDDSQLPKDRFSAERLKGVDSTLKIQPAKLEDSAVYLCASSSTRLAIYNEQFFGPGTRLTVL.